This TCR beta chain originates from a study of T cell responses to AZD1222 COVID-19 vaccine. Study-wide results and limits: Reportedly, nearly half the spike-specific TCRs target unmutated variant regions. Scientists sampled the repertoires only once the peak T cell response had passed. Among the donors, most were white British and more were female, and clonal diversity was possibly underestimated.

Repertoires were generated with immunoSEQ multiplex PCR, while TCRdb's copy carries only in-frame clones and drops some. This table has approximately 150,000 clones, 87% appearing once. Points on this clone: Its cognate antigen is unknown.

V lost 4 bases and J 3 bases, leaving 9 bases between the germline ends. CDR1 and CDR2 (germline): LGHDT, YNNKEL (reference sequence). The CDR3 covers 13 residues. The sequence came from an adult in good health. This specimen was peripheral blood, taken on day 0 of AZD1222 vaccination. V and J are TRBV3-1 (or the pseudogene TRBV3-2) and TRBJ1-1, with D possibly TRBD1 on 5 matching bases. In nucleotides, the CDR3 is TGTGCCAGCAGCCTCCTAGGGGACACTGAAGCTTTCTTT. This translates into CASSLLGDTEAFF.